The 12 T cell receptor beta chains below were found in one sample sequenced in a study of blood T cell repertoires in COVID-19. Generated by immunoSEQ multiplex PCR, the TCRdb table keeps only in-frame clones and is missing some. The table shows 200,000 to 300,000 clones, with around four fifths occurring only once. The sequencing sample was made of peripheral blood. All receptors derive from a man in his sixties with acute or convalescent COVID-19.

The J gene is TRBJ1-1, the V gene TRBV6-6; D remains unclear. Between the trimmed V and J ends, which lost 5 bases and 1 base, there was a span of 11 bases. CDR3 length equals 14 residues. The germline V gene has CDR1 MNHNY and CDR2 SVGAGI (reference sequence). This CDR3 reads CASSLTEKNTEAFF. The DNA for the CDR3 is TGTGCCAGCAGTCTAACAGAGAAGAACACTGAAGCTTTCTTT.

This clone appeared a single time. The rearrangement uses TRBV25-1 and TRBJ2-5; 7 bases fit TRBD1. This CDR3 comprises 15 residues. The germline gives CDR1 MGHDK, CDR2 SYGVNS. The J segment lost 3 bases and the V segment lost 4 bases, leaving 8 bases of the junction unmatched. The CDR3 DNA reads TGTGCCAGCAGTGGACGACAGGGTAGTGAAGAGACCCAGTACTTC. Its translation is CASSGRQGSEETQYF.

The chain employs TRBV4-2 and TRBJ2-2; tentatively, D is TRBD1 (5 bases). Germline V gene data show CDR1 as LGHNA and CDR2 as YNFKEQ. The CDR3 extends over 15 amino acids. Trimming took off 4 bases at V and 5 bases at J, with 14 bases between the two ends. The chain's CDR3 is CASSPLLTVTGELFF. The CDR3 DNA sequence: TGTGCCAGCAGCCCTTTACTGACAGTAACCGGGGAGCTGTTTTTT.

This clone was observed a single time. This chain joins TRBV6-5 and TRBJ2-3, with 8 bases fitting TRBD2. The ends lost 10 bases at V and 2 bases at J; junction bases unmatched: 8. This CDR3 is 14 amino acids long. Germline V gene sequence: CDR1 MNHEY, CDR2 SVGAGI. In DNA form, the CDR3 reads TGTGCCACCGGGAGCGGGGGCTACACAGATACGCAGTATTTT. Amino acids: CATGSGGYTDTQYF.

V gene TRBV29-1 combines with J gene TRBJ2-2; no reliable D call. Trimming removed 3 bases from V and 6 bases from J, with 8 bases in between. Germline CDR1 and CDR2: SQVTM and ANQGSEA. This CDR3 has 12 residues. CDR3 sequence reads: CSVDLSAGELFF. The DNA for the CDR3 is TGCAGCGTTGATCTGAGCGCCGGGGAGCTGTTTTTT.

CDR3 protein: CASSIGYEAEAFF. The CDR3, as DNA: TGTGCCAGTAGTATCGGGTACGAGGCTGAAGCTTTCTTT. This chain joins TRBV19 and TRBJ1-1; D is unresolved. The V gene's germline CDR1 is LNHDA and CDR2 SQIVND (reference sequence). The V end lost 3 bases, the J end lost 6 bases, and 11 bases lay between the germline ends. There are 13 residues in the CDR3.

The chain links TRBV19 to TRBJ2-2; no firm D call. Trimming cost V 0 bases and J 4 bases, with 9 bases left between them. The CDR3 runs to 15 residues. Per the germline V gene, CDR1 is LNHDA and CDR2 is SQIVND (reference sequence). The CDR3 here is CASSIEGRITGELFF. In DNA, the CDR3 is TGTGCCAGTAGTATAGAGGGCAGAATCACCGGGGAGCTGTTTTTT. The complete variable domain, with remaining parts taken from reference TRBV19 and TRBJ2-2, reads DGGITQSPKYLFRKEGQNVTLSCEQNLNHDAMYWYRQDPGQGLRLIYYSQIVNDFQKGDIAEGYSVSREKKESFPLTVTSAQKNPTAFYLCASSIEGRITGELFFGEGSRLTVL.

The V call is TRBV6-5, the J call TRBJ2-1; 9 bases agree with TRBD1. The junction had 6 bases not matched to a gene; V was cut back by 6 bases and J by 6 bases. The CDR3 spans 14 residues. CDR1 MNHEY and CDR2 SVGAGI come from the germline V gene. The CDR3 sequence is CASSSGTGPNEQFF. The CDR3 DNA is TGTGCCAGCAGCAGCGGGACAGGGCCCAATGAGCAGTTCTTC.

V usage is TRBV6-2 or TRBV6-3 and J usage is TRBJ2-7, with D perhaps TRBD1 (6 bases). This CDR3 has 15 amino acids. Germline CDR1 is MNHEY and CDR2 is SVGEGT. V shed 5 bases and J shed 7 bases, with 21 bases lying between them. The CDR3 DNA is TGTGCCAGCAGTCCCCAGAGGGGGTTACTGCGAGAGCAGTACTTC. Translation gives CASSPQRGLLREQYF.

The J gene is TRBJ2-6, the V gene TRBV2; no clear D. V was shortened by 4 bases and J by 0 bases, with 10 bases between the two germline ends. The germline gives CDR1 SNHLY, CDR2 FYNNEI. This CDR3 is 16 amino acids long. The DNA for the CDR3 is TGTGCCAGCAGTGCTCCACAGATCTCTGGGGCCAACGTCCTGACTTTC. It codes for CASSAPQISGANVLTF. The variable domain in full, with the rest retrieved from reference TRBV2 and TRBJ2-6, is EPEVTQTPSHQVTQMGQEVILRCVPISNHLYFYWYRQILGQKVEFLVSFYNNEISEKSEIFDDQFSVERPDGSNFTLKIRSTKLEDSAMYFCASSAPQISGANVLTFGAGSRLTVL.

The rearrangement uses TRBV5-1 and TRBJ2-5; D is possibly TRBD1 (5 bases). The CDR3 spans 13 residues. CDR1 SGHRS and CDR2 YFSETQ come from the germline V gene. Trimming removed 7 bases from V and 2 bases from J, with 12 bases in between. The CDR3 loop reads CASSGQAQETQYF. The CDR3 DNA reads TGCGCCAGCTCCGGACAAGCGCAAGAGACCCAGTACTTC.

The rearrangement uses TRBV6-6 and TRBJ1-5, with D possibly matching TRBD1 (6 bases). With 3 bases removed from V and 4 bases from J, the gap between germline ends came to 13 bases. Germline CDR1 and CDR2: MNHNY and SVGAGI (reference sequence). The CDR3 contains 15 residues. The CDR3 nucleotides read TGTGCCAGCAGTTATTTGTACAGGGAGAATCAGCCCCAGCATTTT. Translating gives CASSYLYRENQPQHF.